Each of the 27 T cell receptor beta chains below was sequenced from the same sample in a study of cytomegalovirus exposure and HLA in healthy donors. A multiplex PCR was run with 60 Vbeta primers and 13 Jbeta primers. Using immunoSEQ multiplex PCR, the repertoire was profiled, and TCRdb retains in-frame clones only, with some absent. The sample contains 72,000 or so clones, 75% to 80% of which appear only once. The sequencing input was PBMCs. The receptors come from a man aged 18-30 years in good health and CMV-seropositive.

V usage is TRBV30 and J usage is TRBJ1-2, with D unresolved. Looked up from germline, CDR1 is GTSNPN and CDR2 is SVGIG (reference sequence). This CDR3 has 12 residues. Trimming removed 3 bases from V and 4 bases from J, with 9 bases in between. The CDR3 spells CAWRRLSYGYTF. CDR3 sequence (DNA): TGTGCCTGGAGGCGGCTGTCCTATGGCTACACCTTC.

The V and J genes are TRBV6-5 and TRBJ2-1; D unclear. The CDR3 runs to 12 residues. V gave up 4 bases and J gave up 7 bases, with 8 bases separating them. The germline V gene encodes CDR1 MNHEY and CDR2 SVGAGI. In nucleotides, the CDR3 is TGTGCCAGCAGTTCCGGCAGGAATGAGCAGTTCTTC. It specifies CASSSGRNEQFF.

The chain couples TRBV11-2 to TRBJ2-3; D call uncertain. V dropped 5 bases and J dropped 0 bases, with 3 bases sitting between them. The V gene's germline CDR1 is SGHAT and CDR2 FQNNGV. The CDR3 totals 12 residues. CDR3 amino acids: CASSRSTDTQYF. Here the CDR3 DNA reads TGTGCCAGCAGCCGTAGCACAGATACGCAGTATTTT.

This clone has just one count. V usage is TRBV9 and J usage is TRBJ2-7; 10 nucleotides match TRBD2. Germline V lookup: CDR1 SGDLS, CDR2 YYNGEE. V gave up 3 bases and J gave up 0 bases; unmatched junction bases: 3. This CDR3 is 15 amino acids long. The CDR3 reads CASSGSSGSSYEQYF. The DNA of the CDR3 is TGTGCCAGCAGCGGATCTAGCGGGAGCTCCTACGAGCAGTACTTC.

The chain joins TRBV6-1 to TRBJ2-7; 14 nucleotides line up with TRBD2. Germline trimming cut 7 bases from V and 6 bases from J; bases unmatched to any gene: 5. Germline CDR1 and CDR2: MNHNS and SASEGT. The CDR3 loop spans 14 amino acids. The CDR3 loop is CASIRLAGGTEQYF. In DNA, the CDR3 is TGTGCCAGCATCAGACTAGCGGGAGGGACCGAGCAGTACTTC.

The J gene is TRBJ2-7, the V gene TRBV4-1, with D perhaps TRBD2 (6 bases). The CDR3 consists of 13 residues. Trimming shortened V by 5 bases and J by 3 bases, and 11 bases separated the two germline ends. CDR1 MGHRA and CDR2 YSYEKL come from the germline V gene. This CDR3 is CASSVREFYEQYF. The DNA for the CDR3 is TGCGCCAGCAGCGTACGGGAGTTCTACGAGCAGTACTTC.

This rearrangement joins TRBV7-2 to TRBJ2-3; maybe TRBD2 (5 bases). The ends were cut back, 3 bases at V and 1 base at J, with 11 bases in the middle. The CDR3 is made up of 15 amino acids. In germline, CDR1 is SGHTA, CDR2 FQGNSA. The CDR3, as DNA: TGTGCCAGCAGCTTTCGGGGAGTTGGCACAGATACGCAGTATTTT. It is translated as CASSFRGVGTDTQYF.

This clone was seen a few times. V and J are TRBV14 and TRBJ2-5; a weak D match, TRBD1 (6 bases). V dropped 4 bases and J dropped 3 bases, with 15 bases sitting between them. Germline CDR1 is SGHDN and CDR2 is FVKESK. The length of the CDR3 is 15 residues. The CDR3: CASSLGRDNKETQYF. The CDR3 coding sequence is TGTGCCAGCAGCCTGGGCCGGGACAACAAAGAGACCCAGTACTTC.

The chain has TRBV6-1 and TRBJ2-7; possibly TRBD2 for D (6 bases). CDR1 is MNHNS and CDR2 is SASEGT in the germline V gene. Trimming shortened V by 4 bases and J by 0 bases, and 16 bases separated the two germline ends. The CDR3 totals 16 residues. The CDR3, as DNA: TGTGCCAGCAGTGCTAACCGGGACTTCCCCTCCTACGAGCAGTACTTC. This translates into CASSANRDFPSYEQYF.

The rearrangement links TRBV13 to TRBJ2-5, with D tentatively TRBD2 (6 bases). V lost 1 base and J lost 5, with 11 bases in between. The CDR3 covers 14 residues. The germline CDR1 and CDR2 sequences are PRHDT and FYEKMQ (reference sequence). The CDR3 DNA follows: TGTGCCAGCAGCTTAGAGGGGCTAGCGGAGACCCAGTACTTC. Its protein is CASSLEGLAETQYF.

The CDR3 coding sequence is TGTGCCAGCAGCTTTAGTCCTAATGAAAAACTGTTTTTT. Amino acids: CASSFSPNEKLFF. The V call is TRBV7-2, the J call TRBJ1-4; D gene unclear. Germline V gives CDR1 SGHTA, CDR2 FQGNSA. There are 13 residues in the CDR3. V gave up 3 bases and J gave up 3 bases, with 5 bases separating them.

The V gene is TRBV10-1, the J gene TRBJ2-3; D is possibly TRBD2 (5 bases). The V and J ends lost 4 bases and 8 bases respectively, with 13 bases between them. The CDR3 runs 13 residues. Germline CDR1 is WNHNN and CDR2 is SYGVQD (reference sequence). For the CDR3, the DNA is TGCGCCAGCAGTGGGGAACTAGGGTCTACGCAGTATTTT. Its protein product is CASSGELGSTQYF.

This rearrangement joins TRBV30 to TRBJ1-4; D unresolved. V was cut by 3 bases and J by 11 bases, with 16 bases left in between. Germline V CDR1 and CDR2: GTSNPN, SVGIG (reference sequence). CDR3 size: 13 residues. The CDR3 loop is CAWRADILGKLFF. The CDR3 nucleotides read TGTGCCTGGAGGGCTGACATTCTGGGCAAACTGTTTTTT.

The chain links TRBV19 to TRBJ1-2; D ambiguous. CDR1 LNHDA and CDR2 SQIVND come from the germline V gene (reference sequence). Trimming took 7 bases from V and 3 from J, leaving 6 bases between them. The CDR3 covers 11 residues. The CDR3 coding sequence is TGTGCCAGTACGCAGGACTATGGCTACACCTTC. The encoded protein is CASTQDYGYTF.

The CDR3 region is CASGGAGVNEKLFF. In nucleotides, the CDR3 is TGTGCCAGTGGCGGGGCAGGAGTTAATGAAAAACTGTTTTTT. The chain employs TRBV6-5 and TRBJ1-4; maybe TRBD1 (5 bases). The germline V and J ends were trimmed by 9 bases and 4 bases, with 15 bases remaining between them. This CDR3 has 14 residues. Germline V lookup: CDR1 MNHEY, CDR2 SVGAGI.

This chain links TRBV21-1 with TRBJ1-5; the table names TRBD1, a call not compared with the DNA. TRBV21-1 is reported as a pseudogene. The CDR3 length is 14 residues. CDR3 bases: TGTGCCAGCAGCCCCGGGACATTCCCTGACCCCCAGCATTTT. Its protein is CASSPGTFPDPQHF.

This chain links TRBV5-6 with TRBJ1-1, with 8 bases that match TRBD1. CDR1 SGHDT and CDR2 YYEEEE come from the germline V gene. V lost 3 bases and J lost 11; bases outside the gene matches: 9. The CDR3 consists of 13 residues. CDR3 sequence (DNA): TGTGCCAGCAGCTCAGACAGGGGTGTAGGGGCTTTCTTT. Translating gives CASSSDRGVGAFF.

V gene TRBV11-2 combines with J gene TRBJ2-7, with D perhaps TRBD1 (6 bases). Between the trimmed V and J ends, which lost 1 base and 2 bases, there was a span of 12 bases. CDR1 is SGHAT, CDR2 FQNNGV, per germline. The CDR3 is 15 amino acids. As DNA, the CDR3 is TGTGCCAGCAGCTTAGTCAGCAGGGGACCCTACGAGCAGTACTTC. Translating it yields CASSLVSRGPYEQYF.

The CDR3 DNA sequence: TGTGCCAGCAGCCCCCGGAGCAGAGCGAACACCGGGGAGCTGTTTTTT. Its translation: CASSPRSRANTGELFF. The gene calls are TRBV28 and TRBJ2-2; no firm D call. V shed 6 bases and J shed 0 bases, with 14 bases lying between them. The germline V gene encodes CDR1 MDHEN and CDR2 SYDVKM. This CDR3 is built from 16 residues. Drawing the rest from reference TRBV28 and TRBJ2-2, the complete variable domain is DVKVTQSSRYLVKRTGEKVFLECVQDMDHENMFWYRQDPGLGLRLIYFSYDVKMKEKGDIPEGYSVSREKKERFSLILESASTNQTSMYLCASSPRSRANTGELFFGEGSRLTVL.

The chain recombines TRBV18 with TRBJ2-2, with D tentatively TRBD1 (5 bases). The V gene's germline CDR1 is KGHSH and CDR2 LQKENI. V lost 6 bases, J lost 1 base, and 6 bases lay in between. This CDR3 comprises 13 residues. CDR3 sequence (DNA): TGTGCCAGCTCCCAGGGGAACACCGGGGAGCTGTTTTTT. Translated: CASSQGNTGELFF.

The chain couples TRBV14 to TRBJ2-5; weak D call: TRBD2 (5 bases). Germline lookup yields CDR1 SGHDN and CDR2 FVKESK. The CDR3 covers 12 residues. V lost 0 bases to trimming and J lost 7 bases, with 6 bases between them. CDR3 residues: CASSQDGGTQYF. The CDR3 region has the DNA TGTGCCAGCAGCCAAGATGGAGGGACCCAGTACTTC.

This chain joins TRBV15 and TRBJ1-2; D uncertain. Germline V CDR1 and CDR2: LNHNV, YYDKDF (reference sequence). Trimming removed 0 bases at V and 6 bases at J, with 11 bases between. This CDR3 region has 14 residues. In DNA, the CDR3 is TGTGCCACCAGCAGAGATTTCGGGGTGGATGGCTACACCTTC. As protein: CATSRDFGVDGYTF. Complete variable domain (other parts from reference TRBV15 and TRBJ1-2): DAMVIQNPRYQVTQFGKPVTLSCSQTLNHNVMYWYQQKSSQAPKLLFHYYDKDFNNEADTPDNFQSRRPNTSFCFLDIRSPGLGDTAMYLCATSRDFGVDGYTFGSGTRLTVV.

This clone was counted ten times or more. V usage is TRBV6-5 and J usage is TRBJ2-5, with 9 bases identical to TRBD2. CDR1 and CDR2 (germline): MNHEY, SVGAGI. V trimming: 0 bases; J trimming: 4 bases; junction bases outside the gene matches: 3. CDR3 size: 15 residues. The CDR3 DNA reads TGTGCCAGCAGTTACTCGGCGGGGGGGCCAGAGACCCAGTACTTC. Translated, it gives CASSYSAGGPETQYF.

The V gene is TRBV5-4, the J gene TRBJ2-1; 7 positions agree with TRBD2. Per the germline V gene, CDR1 is SGHNT and CDR2 is YYREEE (reference sequence). This CDR3 is built from 14 residues. The J segment lost 3 bases and the V segment lost 1 base, leaving 1 base of the junction unmatched. The CDR3 coding sequence is TGTGCCAGCAGCTTGCCTAGCGGCTACAATGAGCAGTTCTTC. It is translated as CASSLPSGYNEQFF.

The gene calls are TRBV10-2 and TRBJ2-5; a weak D match, TRBD2 (6 bases). CDR3 size: 12 residues. The V end was cut by 2 bases, the J end by 5 bases, with 6 bases between. Germline CDR1 and CDR2: WSHSY and SAAADI. CDR3 sequence reads: CASSEGRETQYF. CDR3 DNA: TGCGCCAGCAGTGAGGGGAGGGAGACCCAGTACTTC.

The V and J genes are TRBV10-3 and TRBJ2-7; TRBD1 is a possible D gene (5 bases). CDR1 and CDR2 from the germline V gene are ENHRY and SYGVKD. The V gene lost 8 bases and the J gene lost 1 base, with 15 bases spanning the gap. The CDR3 extends over 14 amino acids. For the CDR3, the DNA is TGTGCCATCGCATTGAGTGCAGGGTCCTACGAGCAGTACTTC. Encoded protein: CAIALSAGSYEQYF.

The rearrangement joins TRBV6-5 to TRBJ2-7; 12 nucleotides line up with TRBD1. CDR3 length: 15 residues. The germline gives CDR1 MNHEY, CDR2 SVGAGI. The trim removed 5 bases at V and 6 bases at J, leaving 8 bases unmatched. The CDR3 DNA reads as TGTGCCAGCAGTCCGGGACAGGGGGCGAGAAGCGAGCAGTACTTC. Amino acid sequence: CASSPGQGARSEQYF.